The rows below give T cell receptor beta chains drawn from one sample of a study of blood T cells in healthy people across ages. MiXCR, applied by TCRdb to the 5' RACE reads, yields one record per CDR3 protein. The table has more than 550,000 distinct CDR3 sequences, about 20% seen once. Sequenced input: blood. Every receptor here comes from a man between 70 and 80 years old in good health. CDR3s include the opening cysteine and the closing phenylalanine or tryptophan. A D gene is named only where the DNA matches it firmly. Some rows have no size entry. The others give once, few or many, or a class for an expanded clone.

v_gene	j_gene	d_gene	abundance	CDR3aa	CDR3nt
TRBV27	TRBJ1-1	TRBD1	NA	CAGRRGPNTEAFF	TGTGCCGGCCGCAGGGGGCCGAACACTGAAGCTTTCTTT
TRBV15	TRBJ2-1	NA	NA	CATSRLQGSYNEQLF	TGTGCCACCAGTAGGCTACAGGGCTCCTACAATGAGCAGTTATTC
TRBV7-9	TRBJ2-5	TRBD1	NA	CASRWGQNEETQYF	TGTGCCAGCAGGTGGGGACAGAATGAAGAGACCCAGTACTTC
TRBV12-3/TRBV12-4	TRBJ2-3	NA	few	CASGVAGAPDTQYF	TGTGCCTCAGGGGTGGCGGGAGCCCCAGATACGCAGTATTTT
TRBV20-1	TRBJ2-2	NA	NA	CSARSGTNTGELFF	TGCAGTGCCCGTAGCGGAACGAACACCGGGGAGCTGTTTTTT
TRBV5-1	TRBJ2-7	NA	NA	CASSSIAVGVFNEQYF	TGCGCCAGCAGCTCAATTGCCGTGGGGGTCTTCAACGAGCAGTACTTC
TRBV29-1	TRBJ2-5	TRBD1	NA	CSVPRTGEETQYF	TGCAGCGTTCCTAGGACAGGGGAAGAGACCCAGTACTTC
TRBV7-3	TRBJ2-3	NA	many	CASTKQGMSTDTQYF	TGTGCCAGCACCAAACAGGGCATGAGCACAGATACGCAGTATTTT
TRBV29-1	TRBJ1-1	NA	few	CSVVTYPLNTEAFF	TGCAGCGTTGTGACCTACCCCCTGAACACTGAAGCTTTCTTT
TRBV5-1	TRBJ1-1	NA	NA	CASSLEPVDTEAFF	TGCGCCAGCAGCTTGGAACCTGTGGACACTGAAGCTTTCTTT
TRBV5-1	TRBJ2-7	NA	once	CASSLGGTSNYEQYF	TGCGCCAGCAGCTTGGGTGGGACATCAAACTACGAGCAGTACTTC
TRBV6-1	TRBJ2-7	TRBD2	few	CASSDNAGGPYEQYF	TGTGCCAGCAGTGATAATGCGGGGGGCCCCTACGAGCAGTACTTC
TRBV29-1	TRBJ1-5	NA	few	CSVGEDQPQHF	TGCAGCGTTGGGGAGGATCAGCCCCAGCATTTT
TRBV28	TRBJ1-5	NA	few	CASETGGYQPQHF	TGTGCCAGCGAGACGGGGGGGTATCAGCCCCAGCATTTT
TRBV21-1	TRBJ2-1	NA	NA	CASTQWSSQLPGHEQFF	TGTGCCAGCACCCAATGGTCGTCACAACTCCCAGGTCATGAGCAGTTCTTC
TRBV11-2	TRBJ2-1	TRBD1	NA	CASSLVRGHYNEQFF	TGTGCCAGCAGCTTGGTTAGGGGGCACTACAATGAGCAGTTCTTC
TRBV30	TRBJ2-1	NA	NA	CASLDNSYNEQFF	TGTGCCTCCTTGGATAACTCCTACAATGAGCAGTTCTTC
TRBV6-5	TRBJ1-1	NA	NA	CASRKGRIGRTEAFF	TGTGCCAGCAGAAAAGGACGGATTGGTCGGACTGAAGCTTTCTTT
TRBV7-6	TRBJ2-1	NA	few	CASSLPHSGTSNEQFF	TGTGCCAGCAGCTTACCCCACTCCGGGACTTCCAATGAGCAGTTCTTC
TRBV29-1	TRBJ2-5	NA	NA	CSVGFSGGKLETQYF	TGCAGCGTGGGATTTAGTGGCGGGAAGCTTGAGACCCAGTACTTC
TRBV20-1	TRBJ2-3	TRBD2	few	CSAATSGGTDTQYF	TGCAGTGCTGCGACTAGCGGGGGTACAGATACGCAGTATTTT
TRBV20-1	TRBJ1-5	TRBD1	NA	CSAAGQGNQPQHF	TGCAGTGCAGCAGGACAGGGGAATCAGCCCCAGCATTTT
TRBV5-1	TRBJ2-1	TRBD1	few	CASSWDSYNEQFF	TGCGCCAGCAGCTGGGACAGCTACAATGAGCAGTTCTTC
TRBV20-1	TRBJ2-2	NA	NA	CSARERVAGEPFF	TGCAGTGCTAGAGAGAGGGTGGCCGGGGAGCCGTTTTTT
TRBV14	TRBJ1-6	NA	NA	CASSQDENDSPLHF	TGTGCCAGCAGCCAAGATGAGAACGATTCACCCCTCCACTTT
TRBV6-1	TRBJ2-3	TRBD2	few	CASSLGTSGPLSPDTQYF	TGTGCCAGCAGCCTCGGGACTAGCGGTCCTCTTTCCCCAGATACGCAGTATTTT
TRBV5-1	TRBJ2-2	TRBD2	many	CASSLAGDTGELFF	TGTGCCAGCAGTTTAGCGGGAGACACCGGGGAGCTGTTTTTT
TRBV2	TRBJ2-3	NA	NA	CASSVSGLPTDTQYF	TGTGCCAGCAGTGTTTCAGGACTTCCCACAGATACGCAGTATTTT
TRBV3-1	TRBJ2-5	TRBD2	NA	CASSSILAGHQETQYF	TGTGCCAGCAGCTCTATACTAGCGGGACACCAAGAGACCCAGTACTTC
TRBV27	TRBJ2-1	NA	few	CASALGISYNEQFF	TGTGCCAGCGCCCTAGGAATCTCCTACAATGAGCAGTTCTTC
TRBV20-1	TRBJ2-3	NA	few	CSASSIQFTDTQYF	TGCAGTGCTAGTTCTATCCAGTTTACAGATACGCAGTATTTT
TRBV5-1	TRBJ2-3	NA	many	CASSLRGSTDTQYF	TGCGCCAGCAGCTTGAGGGGTAGCACAGATACGCAGTATTTT
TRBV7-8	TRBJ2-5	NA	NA	CASSFTPQGGTQYF	TGTGCCAGCAGCTTTACCCCGCAGGGAGGGACCCAGTACTTC
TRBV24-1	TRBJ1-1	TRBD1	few	CATSDFSRTGNTEAFF	TGTGCCACCAGTGATTTTTCCAGGACAGGCAACACTGAAGCTTTCTTT
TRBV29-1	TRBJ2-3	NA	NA	CSATIRDTQYF	TGCAGCGCCACCATACGAGATACGCAGTATTTT
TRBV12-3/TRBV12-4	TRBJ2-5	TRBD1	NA	CASSPSTGGRETQYF	TGTGCCAGCAGTCCCTCGACAGGGGGCAGGGAGACCCAGTACTTC
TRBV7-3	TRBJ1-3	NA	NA	CASSFAGAGNTIYF	TGTGCCAGCAGCTTTGCAGGGGCTGGAAACACCATATATTTT
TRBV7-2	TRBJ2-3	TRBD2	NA	CASSPWLAGVEDTQYF	TGTGCCAGCAGCCCTTGGCTAGCGGGAGTTGAAGATACGCAGTATTTT
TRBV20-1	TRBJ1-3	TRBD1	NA	CSARRTGNSGNTIYF	TGCAGTGCTAGACGGACAGGGAACTCTGGAAACACCATATATTTT
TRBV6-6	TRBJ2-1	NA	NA	CASSYRDNEQFF	TGTGCCAGCAGTTATAGGGACAATGAGCAGTTCTTC
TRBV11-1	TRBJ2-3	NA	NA	CASSLAKPDTQYF	TGTGCCAGCAGCTTAGCGAAGCCAGATACGCAGTATTTT
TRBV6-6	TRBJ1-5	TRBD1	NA	CASSYDRASNQPQHF	TGTGCCAGCAGTTACGACAGGGCAAGCAATCAGCCCCAGCATTTT
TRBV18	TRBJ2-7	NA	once	CASSPQGGHSYEQYF	TGTGCCAGCTCACCCCAGGGCGGGCATTCCTACGAGCAGTACTTC
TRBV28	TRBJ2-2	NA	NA	CASSFGQTTGELFF	TGTGCCAGCAGTTTTGGACAGACAACCGGGGAGCTGTTTTTT
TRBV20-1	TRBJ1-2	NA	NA	CSASREEGYTF	TGCAGTGCTAGCAGGGAGGAGGGCTACACCTTC
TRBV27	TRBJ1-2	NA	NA	CASSLNRDRYGYTF	TGTGCCAGCAGTCTGAACAGGGATCGCTATGGCTACACCTTC
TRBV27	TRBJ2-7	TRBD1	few	CASSLTGTAYEQYF	TGTGCCAGCAGTTTAACCGGGACAGCCTACGAGCAGTACTTC
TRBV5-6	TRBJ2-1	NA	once	CASRQRGHNEQFF	TGTGCCAGCAGACAGCGGGGACATAATGAGCAGTTCTTC
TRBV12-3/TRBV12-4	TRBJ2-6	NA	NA	CASRRDSGANVLTF	TGTGCCAGCAGACGGGACTCTGGGGCCAACGTCCTGACTTTC
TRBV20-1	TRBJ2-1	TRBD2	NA	CSALTGRTSGRAVYNEQFF	TGCAGTGCTCTTACAGGGCGGACTAGCGGGAGGGCCGTTTACAATGAGCAGTTCTTC
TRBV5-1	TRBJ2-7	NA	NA	CASSLRIGAYEQYF	TGCGCCAGCAGCTTGCGGATAGGGGCCTACGAGCAGTACTTC
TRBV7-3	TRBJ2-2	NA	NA	CASSITGTVNTGELFF	TGTGCCAGCAGCATAACCGGGACGGTGAACACCGGGGAGCTGTTTTTT
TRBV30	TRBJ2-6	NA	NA	CAWSIGQKSNVLTF	TGTGCCTGGAGTATTGGGCAGAAATCCAACGTCCTGACTTTC
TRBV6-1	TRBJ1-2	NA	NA	CASTSSYGYTF	TGTGCCAGCACCTCGAGCTATGGCTACACCTTC
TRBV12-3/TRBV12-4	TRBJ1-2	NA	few	CASSYRQVQGGYTF	TGTGCCAGCAGTTACAGACAGGTTCAGGGGGGCTACACCTTC
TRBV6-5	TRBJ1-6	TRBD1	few	CASSYQGGLNSPLHF	TGTGCCAGCAGTTATCAGGGGGGCCTCAATTCACCCCTCCACTTT
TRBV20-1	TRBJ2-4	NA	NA	CSASVVLRKNIQYF	TGCAGTGCTAGCGTCGTCCTCAGAAAAAACATTCAGTACTTC
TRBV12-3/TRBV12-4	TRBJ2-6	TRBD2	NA	CASSPQRGGVFSGANVLTF	TGTGCCAGCAGTCCCCAGCGTGGGGGGGTTTTCTCTGGGGCCAACGTCCTGACTTTC